This TCR beta chain comes out of a study of prognosis after radiotherapy for stage I lung cancer. Study-level results: There were reportedly differences in TRBV and TRBJ gene usage between patients with and without metastases.

This clonotype has at least ten counts. The antigen remains unidentified. The V gene's germline CDR1 is SGHTS and CDR2 YDEGEE. The CDR3 loop spans 16 amino acids. Deletions cut 7 bases from V and 5 bases from J, with 24 bases between. TCR beta CDR3 was amplified from genomic DNA by two-round multiplex PCR. The first round of PCR was done with primers that matched each TRBV and TRBJ gene. Via MiXCR, TCRdb re-called the multiplex PCR reads, giving one row per CDR3 protein. The sample has approximately 41,000 distinct CDR3 sequences; around 22% are singletons. The sequences come from PBMCs, collected before or after stereotactic body radiation therapy (not recorded which). This TCR came from a donor of 50 years or more with non-small cell lung cancer. The J gene is TRBJ2-5, the V gene TRBV5-8; D is tentatively TRBD1 or TRBD2 (5 bases each). CDR3 bases: TGTGCCAGCTCTCCGGGCAAGGGGCCGGGGTTTGAGACCCAGTACTTC. Translating it yields CASSPGKGPGFETQYF.